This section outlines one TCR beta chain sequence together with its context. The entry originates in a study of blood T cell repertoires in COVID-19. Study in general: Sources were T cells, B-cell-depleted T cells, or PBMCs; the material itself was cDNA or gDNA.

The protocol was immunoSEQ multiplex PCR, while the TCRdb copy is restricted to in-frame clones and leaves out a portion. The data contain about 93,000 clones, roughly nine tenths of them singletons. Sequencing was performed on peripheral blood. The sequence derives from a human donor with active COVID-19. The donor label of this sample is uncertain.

CDR3 in amino acids: CASTLRTPLSYEQYF. In nucleotides, the CDR3 is TGTGCCAGCACCCTAAGGACTCCGCTCTCCTACGAGCAGTACTTC. The rearrangement links TRBV2 to TRBJ2-7; TRBD2 is a possible D gene (5 bases). The CDR3 consists of 15 residues. CDR1 and CDR2 (germline): SNHLY, FYNNEI. V lost 7 bases, J lost 0 bases, and 16 bases lay in between.